A selection of T cell receptor beta chains follows, all from one sample in a study of blood T cell repertoires in COVID-19. Some clones are missing from TCRdb's copy, which holds only in-frame ones; the method was immunoSEQ multiplex PCR. This table holds around 620,000 clones, 85% to 90% found once. The sample was peripheral blood. The receptors come from a woman between 18 and 30 years old with acute or convalescent COVID-19. The CDR3 runs from the conserved cysteine through the conserved F or W. D genes are given only for firm matches. The listing skips clone size in some rows; elsewhere it reads once, few, many or a size class.

v_call	d_call	clone_size	j_call	cdr3_nt	cdr3_aa
TRBV6-4	TRBD1	few	TRBJ1-3	TGTGCCAGCAGTGACTGTACAGGGGAAAGGCTCTCCGGAAACACCATATATTTT	CASSDCTGERLSGNTIYF
TRBV14	-	-	TRBJ2-4	TGTGCCAGCAGCCAAGGGGCACTTAACATTCAGTACTTC	CASSQGALNIQYF
TRBV9	-	-	TRBJ1-2	TGTGCCAGCAGCCCAGGTTTACGGCCCGTCCCATATGGCTACACCTTC	CASSPGLRPVPYGYTF
TRBV4-1	-	-	TRBJ2-6	TGCGCCAGCAGCCGCGACCGGGAAGGGGCCAACGTCCTGACTTTC	CASSRDREGANVLTF
TRBV6-1	TRBD2	-	TRBJ2-3	TGTGCCAGCAGTGAGAGGCCGGGACTAGCGATAGATACGCAGTATTTT	CASSERPGLAIDTQYF
TRBV7-3	TRBD1	-	TRBJ1-1	TGTGCCAGCAGCACCAATCGCCGGGACAGGGTGGGGGACACTGAAGCTTTCTTT	CASSTNRRDRVGDTEAFF
TRBV6-4	-	once	TRBJ1-1	TGTGCCAGCGGGCCGCCCACAGGGACTGAAGCTTTCTTT	CASGPPTGTEAFF
TRBV5-5	-	-	TRBJ1-1	TGTGCCAGCAGCTCGGGGGTCGAAGCTTTCTTT	CASSSGVEAFF
TRBV19	TRBD1	-	TRBJ1-5	TGTGCCAGTAGTACCGGGACAGCTAATCAGCCCCAGCATTTT	CASSTGTANQPQHF
TRBV7-9	-	-	TRBJ1-1	TGTGCCAGCAGCGGGCAAGAAGTGACTGAAGCTTTCTTT	CASSGQEVTEAFF
TRBV6-1	-	-	TRBJ1-4	TGTGCCAGCAGTGAAGTGGGAGGGGGAGCTAATGAAAAACTGTTTTTT	CASSEVGGGANEKLFF
TRBV3-1/TRBV3-2	-	few	TRBJ2-6	TGTGCCAGCAGCCAAGGGGGGCTCTCTGGGGCCAACGTCCTGACTTTC	CASSQGGLSGANVLTF
TRBV3-1/TRBV3-2	-	few	TRBJ2-1	TGTGCCAGCAGCCTCCGACAGGTACAAACCTACAATGAGCAGTTCTTC	CASSLRQVQTYNEQFF
TRBV2	TRBD1	-	TRBJ1-4	TGTGCCAGCAGTCGGGACAGGGGTGGGTCTAATGAAAAACTGTTTTTT	CASSRDRGGSNEKLFF
TRBV3-1/TRBV3-2	-	-	TRBJ1-1	TGTGCCAGCAGCTATCGGAGGAACACTGAAGCTTTCTTT	CASSYRRNTEAFF
TRBV5-1	TRBD1	-	TRBJ1-2	TGCGCCAGCAGCCTACTTCACAGGGACAGTAACTATGGCTACACCTTC	CASSLLHRDSNYGYTF
TRBV7-2	TRBD2	-	TRBJ2-3	TGTGCCAGCAGCTTACTGCTAGCGGGGGTAGCAGATACGCAGTATTTT	CASSLLLAGVADTQYF
TRBV5-6	-	-	TRBJ1-5	TGTGCCAGCAGCTTGTACGGTCAGCCCCAGCATTTT	CASSLYGQPQHF
TRBV19	TRBD1	-	TRBJ1-5	TGTGCCAGTAGTGACAGGGCATATAGCAATCAGCCCCAGCATTTT	CASSDRAYSNQPQHF
TRBV11-3	-	-	TRBJ1-1	TGTGCCAGCAGCTTATCAGGGATGAACACTGAAGCTTTCTTT	CASSLSGMNTEAFF
TRBV12-5	TRBD1	-	TRBJ1-1	TGTGCTAGTGGTTGGGCCAACAGGGGGGGGGCTGAAGCTTTCTTT	CASGWANRGGAEAFF
TRBV9	TRBD1	-	TRBJ2-3	TGTGCCAGCAGGGGACCGACAGGGGAGACAGATACGCAGTATTTT	CASRGPTGETDTQYF
TRBV25-1	-	-	TRBJ1-2	TGTGCCAGCAGTGAGGGCAGCTATGGCTACACCTTC	CASSEGSYGYTF
TRBV5-6	-	once	TRBJ1-2	TGTGCCAGCAGCTCCGACAGCTGGTTTGGCTACACCTTC	CASSSDSWFGYTF
TRBV4-1	-	-	TRBJ1-5	TGCGCCAGCAGCCAAGCAGTAACCGAGCCCCAGCATTTT	CASSQAVTEPQHF
TRBV7-9	-	-	TRBJ2-7	TGTGCCAGCAGCTCCGGGGACGAGCAGTACTTC	CASSSGDEQYF
TRBV9	TRBD2	-	TRBJ2-5	TGTGCCAGCAGCACCGGACTAGCGGGGGGGCCGAAGTTAGAGACCCAGTACTTC	CASSTGLAGGPKLETQYF
TRBV12-3/TRBV12-4	-	-	TRBJ1-2	TGTGCCAGCAGTTTATCCAGGGGTAATGGCTACACCTTC	CASSLSRGNGYTF
TRBV5-4	TRBD2	-	TRBJ2-4	TGTGCCAGCAGCTTGGAAGCGGGGGGCCCGCTAGCCAAAAACATTCAGTACTTC	CASSLEAGGPLAKNIQYF
TRBV7-9	-	-	TRBJ2-5	TGTGCCAGCAGCTCGATGACATCGTATCCCCCTATCGAGACCCAGTACTTC	CASSSMTSYPPIETQYF
TRBV6-5	TRBD1	-	TRBJ2-7	TGTGCCAGCAGACGACAGGGTGCCACCTACGAGCAGTACTTC	CASRRQGATYEQYF
TRBV7-2	TRBD2	-	TRBJ2-6	TGTGCCAGCAGCCCACGGGGGGGAGCCGGGGCCAACGTCCTGACTTTC	CASSPRGGAGANVLTF
TRBV6-5	TRBD1	-	TRBJ2-7	TGTGCCAGCAGATCCGGGACAGGGGGGGCTAAGGAGCAGTACTTC	CASRSGTGGAKEQYF
TRBV4-2	-	once	TRBJ2-2	TGTGCCAGCAGCTACACAGGGTCCGGGGAGCTGTTTTTT	CASSYTGSGELFF
TRBV11-2	TRBD2	-	TRBJ2-7	TGTGCCAGCAGCTTAGTCGGGGGGGACGCCTACGAGCAGTACTTC	CASSLVGGDAYEQYF
TRBV29-1	-	-	TRBJ1-1	TGCAGCGCCCACAGGGACACGGAAGCTTTCTTT	CSAHRDTEAFF
TRBV2	TRBD1	-	TRBJ1-3	TGTGCCAGCAGGGACAGGGTTGGAAACACCATATATTTT	CASRDRVGNTIYF